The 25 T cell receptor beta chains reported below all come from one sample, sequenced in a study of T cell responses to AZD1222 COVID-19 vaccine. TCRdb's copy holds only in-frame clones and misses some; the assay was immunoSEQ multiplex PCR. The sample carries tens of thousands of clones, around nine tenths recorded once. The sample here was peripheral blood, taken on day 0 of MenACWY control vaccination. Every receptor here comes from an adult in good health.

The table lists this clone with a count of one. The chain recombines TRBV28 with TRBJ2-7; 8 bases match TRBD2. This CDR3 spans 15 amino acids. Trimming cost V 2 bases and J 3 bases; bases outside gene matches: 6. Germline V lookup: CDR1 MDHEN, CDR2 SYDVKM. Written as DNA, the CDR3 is TGTGCCAGCAGTTTAGCTGGCAGCGGGAGCTACGAGCAGTACTTC. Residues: CASSLAGSGSYEQYF.

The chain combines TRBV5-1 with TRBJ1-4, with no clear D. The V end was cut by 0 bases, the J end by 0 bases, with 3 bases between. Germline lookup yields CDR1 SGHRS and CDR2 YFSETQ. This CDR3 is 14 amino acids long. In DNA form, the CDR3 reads TGCGCCAGCAGCTTGGGTGCAACTAATGAAAAACTGTTTTTT. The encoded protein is CASSLGATNEKLFF.

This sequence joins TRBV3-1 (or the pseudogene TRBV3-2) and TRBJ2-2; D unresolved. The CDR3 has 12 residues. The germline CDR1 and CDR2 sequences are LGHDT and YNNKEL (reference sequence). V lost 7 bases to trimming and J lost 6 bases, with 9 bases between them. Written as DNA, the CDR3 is TGTGCCAGCAACCACGTCGCCGGGGAGCTGTTTTTT. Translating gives CASNHVAGELFF.

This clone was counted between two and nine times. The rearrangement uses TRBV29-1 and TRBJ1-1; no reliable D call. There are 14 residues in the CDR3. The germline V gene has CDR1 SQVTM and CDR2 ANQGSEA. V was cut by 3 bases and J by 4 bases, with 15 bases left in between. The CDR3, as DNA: TGCAGCGTTGACCCCGAGGTACGAGGCACTGAAGCTTTCTTT. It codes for CSVDPEVRGTEAFF.

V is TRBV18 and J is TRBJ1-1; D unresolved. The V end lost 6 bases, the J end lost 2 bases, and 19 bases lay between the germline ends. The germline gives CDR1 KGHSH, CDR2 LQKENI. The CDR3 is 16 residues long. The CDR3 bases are TGTGCCAGCTCGCCTACCGTCATAGGGAGCAACACTGAAGCTTTCTTT. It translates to CASSPTVIGSNTEAFF.

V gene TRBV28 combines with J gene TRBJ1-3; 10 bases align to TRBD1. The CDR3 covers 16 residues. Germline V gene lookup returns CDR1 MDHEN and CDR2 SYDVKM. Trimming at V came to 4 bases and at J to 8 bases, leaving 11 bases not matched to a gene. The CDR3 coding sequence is TGTGCCAGCAGTTCTCACGGGACAGGGGATATGGACACCATATATTTT. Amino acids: CASSSHGTGDMDTIYF.

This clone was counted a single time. The DNA for the CDR3 is TGTGCCAGCAGCCAAGATGGGAGACCCCCAGGGCAGCCAGGCGATGAGCAGTTCTTC. Its protein product is CASSQDGRPPGQPGDEQFF. The chain has TRBV3-1 (or the pseudogene TRBV3-2) and TRBJ2-1; D could derive from TRBD1 or TRBD2 (5 bases each). V was shortened by 0 bases and J by 8 bases, with 26 bases between the two germline ends. There are 19 residues in the CDR3. Germline values: CDR1 LGHDT, CDR2 YNNKEL (reference sequence).

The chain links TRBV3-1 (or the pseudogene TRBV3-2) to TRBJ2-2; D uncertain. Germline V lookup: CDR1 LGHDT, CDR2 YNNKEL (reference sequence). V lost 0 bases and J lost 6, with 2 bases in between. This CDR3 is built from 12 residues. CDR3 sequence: CASSQDPGELFF. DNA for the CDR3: TGTGCCAGCAGCCAAGATCCCGGGGAGCTGTTTTTT.

This CDR3 is CASSGLASSYNEQFF. CDR3 bases: TGTGCCAGCTCCGGACTAGCGAGCTCCTACAATGAGCAGTTCTTC. The V and J genes are TRBV11-1 and TRBJ2-1, with 9 nucleotides matching TRBD2. Germline V gene data show CDR1 as SGHAT and CDR2 as FQDESV (reference sequence). Germline trimming cut 8 bases from V and 0 bases from J; bases unmatched to any gene: 5. CDR3 length: 15 amino acids. Full variable domain (rest looked up from reference TRBV11-1 and TRBJ2-1): EAEVAQSPRYKITEKSQAVAFWCDPISGHATLYWYRQILGQGPELLVQFQDESVVDDSQLPKDRFSAERLKGVDSTLKIQPAELGDSAMYLCASSGLASSYNEQFFGPGTRLTVL.

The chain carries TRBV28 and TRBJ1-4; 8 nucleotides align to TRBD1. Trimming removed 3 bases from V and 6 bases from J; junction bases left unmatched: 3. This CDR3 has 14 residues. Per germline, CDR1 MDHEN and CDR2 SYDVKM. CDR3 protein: CASSLVDRDEKLFF. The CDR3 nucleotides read TGTGCCAGCAGTTTGGTGGACAGGGATGAAAAACTGTTTTTT.

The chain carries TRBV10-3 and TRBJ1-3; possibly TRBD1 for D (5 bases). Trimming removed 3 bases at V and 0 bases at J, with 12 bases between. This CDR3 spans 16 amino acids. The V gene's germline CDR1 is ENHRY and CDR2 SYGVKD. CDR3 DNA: TGTGCCATCAGTGAAAGACAGATACACTCTGGAAACACCATATATTTT. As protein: CAISERQIHSGNTIYF.

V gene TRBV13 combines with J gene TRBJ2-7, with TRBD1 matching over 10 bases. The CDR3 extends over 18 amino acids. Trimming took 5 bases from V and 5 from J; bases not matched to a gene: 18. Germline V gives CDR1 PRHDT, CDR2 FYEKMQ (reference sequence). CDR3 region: CASSQRPSGTGVSHEQYF. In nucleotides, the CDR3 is TGTGCCAGCAGCCAAAGACCCTCCGGGACAGGGGTTTCCCACGAGCAGTACTTC.

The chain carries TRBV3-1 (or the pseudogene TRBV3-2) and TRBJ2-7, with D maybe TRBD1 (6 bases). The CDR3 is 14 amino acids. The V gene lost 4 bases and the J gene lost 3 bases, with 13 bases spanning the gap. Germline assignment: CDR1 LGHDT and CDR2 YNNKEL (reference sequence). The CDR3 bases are TGTGCCAGCAGCCCAACAGGGCGTAACTACGAGCAGTACTTC. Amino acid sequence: CASSPTGRNYEQYF.

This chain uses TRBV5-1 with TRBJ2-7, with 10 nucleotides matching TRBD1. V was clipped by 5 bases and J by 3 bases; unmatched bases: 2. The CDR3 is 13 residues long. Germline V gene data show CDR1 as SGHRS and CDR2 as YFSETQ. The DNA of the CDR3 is TGCGCCAGCAGTAGGGACAGGGGCTACGAGCAGTACTTC. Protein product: CASSRDRGYEQYF.

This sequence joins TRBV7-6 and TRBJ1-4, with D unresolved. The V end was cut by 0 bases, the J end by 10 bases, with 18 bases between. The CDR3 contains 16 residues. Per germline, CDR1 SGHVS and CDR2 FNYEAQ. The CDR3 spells CASSLAVQSGSGKLFF. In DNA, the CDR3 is TGTGCCAGCAGCTTAGCAGTACAGTCGGGCTCGGGAAAACTGTTTTTT. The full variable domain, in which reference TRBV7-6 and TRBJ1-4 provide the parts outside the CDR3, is GAGVSQSPRYKVTKRGQDVALRCDPISGHVSLYWYRQALGQGPEFLTYFNYEAQQDKSGLPNDRFSAERPEGSISTLTIQRTEQRDSAMYRCASSLAVQSGSGKLFFGSGTQLSVL.

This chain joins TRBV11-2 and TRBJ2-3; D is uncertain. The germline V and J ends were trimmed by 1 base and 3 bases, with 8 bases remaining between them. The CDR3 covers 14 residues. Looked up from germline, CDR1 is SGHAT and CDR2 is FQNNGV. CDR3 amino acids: CASSLVSGTDTQYF. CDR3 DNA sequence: TGTGCCAGCAGCTTAGTATCTGGTACAGATACGCAGTATTTT.

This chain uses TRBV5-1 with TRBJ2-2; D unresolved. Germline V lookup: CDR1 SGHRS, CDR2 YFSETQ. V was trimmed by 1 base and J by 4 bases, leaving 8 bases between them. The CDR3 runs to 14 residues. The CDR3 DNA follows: TGCGCCAGCAGCTTGATGGGGTCCACCGGGGAGCTGTTTTTT. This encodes CASSLMGSTGELFF.

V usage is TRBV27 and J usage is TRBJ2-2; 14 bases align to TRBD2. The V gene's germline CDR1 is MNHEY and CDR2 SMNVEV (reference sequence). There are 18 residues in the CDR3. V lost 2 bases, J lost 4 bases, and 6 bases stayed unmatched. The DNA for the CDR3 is TGTGCCAGCAGTTTAGAGGGACTAGCGGGAGAACCCACCGGGGAGCTGTTTTTT. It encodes CASSLEGLAGEPTGELFF.

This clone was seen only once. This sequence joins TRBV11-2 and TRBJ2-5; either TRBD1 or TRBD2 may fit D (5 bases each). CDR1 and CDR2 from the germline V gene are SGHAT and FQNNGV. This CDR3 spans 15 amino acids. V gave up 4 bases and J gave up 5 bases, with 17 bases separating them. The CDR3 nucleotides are TGTGCCAGCAGCTCCCGGGACCCCAATGCGGAGACCCAGTACTTC. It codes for CASSSRDPNAETQYF.

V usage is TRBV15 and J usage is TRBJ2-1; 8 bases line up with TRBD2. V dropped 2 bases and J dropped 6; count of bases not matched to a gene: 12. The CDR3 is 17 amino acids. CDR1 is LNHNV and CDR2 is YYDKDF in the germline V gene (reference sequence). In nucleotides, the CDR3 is TGTGCCACCAGCAGACCCCAGGGACTAGAGCAAAGCAATGAGCAGTTCTTC. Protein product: CATSRPQGLEQSNEQFF.

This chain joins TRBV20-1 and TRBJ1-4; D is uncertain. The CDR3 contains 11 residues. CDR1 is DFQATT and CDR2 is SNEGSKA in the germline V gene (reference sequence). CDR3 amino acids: CSSFDVEKLFF. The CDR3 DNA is TGCAGCTCTTTCGATGTTGAAAAACTGTTTTTT.

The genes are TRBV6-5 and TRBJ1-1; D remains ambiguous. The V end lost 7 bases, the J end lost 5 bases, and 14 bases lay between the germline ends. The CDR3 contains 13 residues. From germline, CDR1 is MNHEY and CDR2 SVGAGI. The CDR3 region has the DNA TGTGCCAGCACTCAGACTCAAGGGACTGAAGCTTTCTTT. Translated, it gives CASTQTQGTEAFF.

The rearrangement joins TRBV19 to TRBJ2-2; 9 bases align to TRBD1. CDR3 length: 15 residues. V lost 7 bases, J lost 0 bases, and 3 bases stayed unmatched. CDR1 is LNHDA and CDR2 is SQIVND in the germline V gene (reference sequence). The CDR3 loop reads CASIRQGANTGELFF. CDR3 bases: TGTGCCAGTATCAGACAGGGGGCGAACACCGGGGAGCTGTTTTTT.

In nucleotides, the CDR3 is TGTGCCAGCTCACCACAGGGAGGGCCCCCAGAGACCCAGTACTTC. Its translation: CASSPQGGPPETQYF. V is TRBV18 and J is TRBJ2-5, with TRBD2 matching over 7 bases. The V gene's germline CDR1 is KGHSH and CDR2 LQKENI. J gave up 4 bases and V 1 base, and 6 bases lay outside the gene matches. The CDR3 consists of 15 residues.

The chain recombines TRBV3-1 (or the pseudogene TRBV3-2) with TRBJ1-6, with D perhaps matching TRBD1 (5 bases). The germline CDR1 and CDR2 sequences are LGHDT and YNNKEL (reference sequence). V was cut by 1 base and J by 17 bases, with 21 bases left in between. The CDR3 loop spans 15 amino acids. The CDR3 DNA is TGTGCCAGCAGCCAAGCCCCCGGAGGGGAGGGCCTTTTCCACTTT. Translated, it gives CASSQAPGGEGLFHF.